The clone carrying this TCR beta chain was picked up many times. The target antigen is unknown. This record belongs to a study of T cell repertoires in cytomegalovirus infection. Turning to the study itself: Matching HLA type, along with CMV infection, was indicated by public TCR beta signatures.

V dropped 2 bases and J dropped 5; count of bases not matched to a gene: 9. The CDR3 length is 16 residues. Germline CDR1 is ENHRY and CDR2 is SYGVKD. Study-wide results and caveats: Individuals carrying CMV plus the relevant HLA were identified by cumulative frequency of public TCR beta families. In two of eight donors, the top clonotype was HLA-C-restricted CMV-specific.

MiXCR, applied by TCRdb to the reads, yields one record per CDR3 protein. The sample lists 490,000 or so distinct CDR3 sequences, about 11% seen once, with roughly 10% in the top ten. J is TRBJ1-5 and V is TRBV10-3, with 7 bases lining up with TRBD1. Sequencing was carried out using PBMCs. This receptor was taken from a human donor in good health (CMV status not recorded). Some clones in this sample may be carry-over from other donors' samples. DNA of the CDR3: TGTGCCATCAGTGAGACAATGGGAGGGGGCGATCAGCCCCAGCATTTT. This translates into CAISETMGGGDQPQHF.